The 10 T cell receptor beta chains below were found in one sample sequenced in a study of CXCR4 blockade with PD-1 therapy in pancreatic cancer. The repertoire was sequenced with immunoSEQ multiplex PCR; TCRdb's copy has only in-frame clones and lacks some. The sample shows about 2,000 clones, around 50% of them seen only once. Sequencing used tumor tissue. All receptors come from a human donor with pancreatic ductal adenocarcinoma.

CDR3 DNA: TGTGCCAGCAAGAGGGCGGGGAGCACAGATACGCAGTATTTT. The encoded protein is CASKRAGSTDTQYF. The chain couples TRBV12-5 to TRBJ2-3, with D possibly being TRBD2 (6 bases). This CDR3 comprises 14 residues. Looked up from germline, CDR1 is LGHNT and CDR2 is FRNRAP.

The V and J genes are TRBV19 and TRBJ1-2, with TRBD1 matching 7 bases. V lost 5 bases and J lost 7; bases outside the gene matches: 16. The germline CDR1 and CDR2 sequences are LNHDA and SQIVND (reference sequence). This CDR3 has 16 residues. The CDR3 reads CASSRSGQTGSPGYTF. CDR3 bases: TGTGCCAGTAGTCGATCGGGACAGACAGGATCCCCTGGCTACACCTTC.

This clone has just one count. J is TRBJ2-1 and V is TRBV29-1; 15 positions match TRBD2. After removal of 4 bases from V and 11 bases from J, the junction contained 3 bases not matched to a gene. Per the germline V gene, CDR1 is SQVTM and CDR2 is ANQGSEA. The CDR3 loop spans 13 amino acids. CDR3 loop: CSVAGTSGGQQFF. CDR3 coding DNA: TGCAGCGTTGCCGGGACTAGCGGGGGGCAGCAGTTCTTC.

This clone showed up just a few times. J is TRBJ1-1 and V is TRBV6-8; no reliable D call. Germline CDR1 reads MNHGY; CDR2 reads SAAAGT. The CDR3 has 15 amino acids. Trimming removed 6 bases at V and 0 bases at J, with 14 bases between. CDR3 sequence reads: CASRVLGYMNTEAFF. CDR3 nucleotides: TGTGCCAGCAGGGTCCTTGGTTACATGAACACTGAAGCTTTCTTT.

The sample holds a few counts of this clone. This sequence joins TRBV6-7 and TRBJ2-7; D may be TRBD2 (6 bases). TRBV6-7 is treated as an ORF (open reading frame) with a function not yet certain. V lost 5 bases and J lost 0, with 14 bases in between. The CDR3 is made up of 15 amino acids. The CDR3 nucleotides are TGTGCCAGCAGTGAAGCGAGTAGCGGCTCCTACGAGCAGTACTTC. This codes for CASSEASSGSYEQYF.

The rearrangement links TRBV12-5 to TRBJ1-1, with D possibly being TRBD1 (6 bases). The V end lost 1 base, the J end lost 5 bases, and 8 bases lay between the germline ends. In germline, CDR1 is LGHNT, CDR2 FRNRAP. The CDR3 contains 13 residues. CDR3 region: CASGLEGTTEAFF. The CDR3 bases are TGTGCTAGTGGTTTGGAGGGGACAACTGAAGCTTTCTTT.

In its sample, this clone was seen once. The chain links TRBV23-1 to TRBJ2-7; TRBD2 matches 7 bases. TRBV23-1 is assigned to the ORF class and has an uncertain function. V was clipped by 6 bases and J by 0 bases; unmatched bases: 5. The CDR3 runs 14 residues. The CDR3: CASSPGGYSYEQYF. CDR3 DNA: TGCGCCAGCAGCCCCGGGGGGTACTCCTACGAGCAGTACTTC.

The chain couples TRBV5-1 to TRBJ2-3, with D possibly matching TRBD2 (7 bases). Trimming stripped 6 bases from V and 4 bases from J, with 15 bases between. This CDR3 is built from 14 residues. CDR1 and CDR2 from the germline V gene are SGHRS and YFSETQ. CDR3 DNA: TGCGCCAGCATATCGGGGGGCGCCTCAGATACGCAGTATTTT. Residues: CASISGGASDTQYF. Together with reference TRBV5-1 and TRBJ2-3, the CDR3 gives the full variable domain: KAGVTQTPRYLIKTRGQQVTLSCSPISGHRSVSWYQQTPGQGLQFLFEYFSETQRNKGNFPGRFSGRQFSNSRSEMNVSTLELGDSALYLCASISGGASDTQYFGPGTRLTVL.

This chain connects TRBV19 to TRBJ2-3; D unclear. Trimming removed 1 base at V and 2 bases at J, with 7 bases between. Per germline, CDR1 LNHDA and CDR2 SQIVND (reference sequence). CDR3 length: 14 residues. CDR3 nucleotide sequence: TGTGCCAGTAGTATAGGCCCCTCCACAGATACGCAGTATTTT. This encodes CASSIGPSTDTQYF.

This clone has just a few counts. The chain is built from TRBV6-8 and TRBJ2-6; no clear D gene. The germline V gene encodes CDR1 MNHGY and CDR2 SAAAGT. V lost 5 bases, J lost 2 bases, and 10 bases lay in between. The CDR3 has 15 amino acids. For the CDR3, the DNA is TGTGCCAGCAGTGACGCACTGACTGGGGCCAACGTCCTGACTTTC. This sequence encodes CASSDALTGANVLTF.